This note documents a single TCR beta chain sequence. Ten or more counts support this clonotype. Its target antigen remains unknown. No much larger clonotype is one base removed from it; base qualities were not supplied. This specimen comes from a study of Graves' ophthalmopathy and Graves' hyperthyroidism (dated by TCRdb to the late 2010s). At the level of the whole study: Peripheral blood was collected before any treatment was given, at the time of initial diagnosis. To tell Graves' ophthalmopathy apart from Graves' hyperthyroidism, and to predict which patients would progress to ophthalmopathy, the study relied on TCR beta repertoire signatures. The roughly 100 discovery patients were randomly divided into training and test sets at a 7:3 ratio. To explore V-J signatures that separate ophthalmopathy from hyperthyroidism, a discovery set of about a hundred patients was enrolled, consisting of 40 to 45 with ophthalmopathy and about 60 with stable hyperthyroidism. After sampling, hyperthyroidism patients received methimazole starting at 30 mg daily, and ophthalmopathy patients received high-dose intravenous methylprednisolone. The independent validation cohort included about 20 hyperthyroidism patients plus 17 patients who later progressed from hyperthyroidism to ophthalmopathy. In total, around 130 blood samples were TCR-sequenced: 40 to 45 ophthalmopathy, 75 hyperthyroidism and roughly 17 hyperthyroidism-to-ophthalmopathy patients. T-cell repertoires of thyroid tissue and blood were compared in 5 or 6 hyperthyroidism patients.

Summary of the overall study and its limitations: In validation, the model predicted ophthalmopathy progression with about 71% sensitivity and about 77% specificity; more than ten predicted patients were CT-confirmed with GO in a median of approximately 6.2 months. Most of the expanded thyroid clonotypes with a frequency above 0.001 were also detected in blood, and it was suggested that the thyroid immune response may be reflected by blood repertoires. Sample size was not statistically predetermined, and group allocation was not concealed from the investigators. The 13-signature model separated ophthalmopathy from stable hyperthyroidism with 87.88% sensitivity and approximately 83% specificity in cross-validation, and 80%/75% in the test set.

Hyperthyroidism was considered stable if no progression to ophthalmopathy occurred within 18 months of follow-up. Hyperthyroidism patients were newly diagnosed, were aged 18 to 65 years, and had a disease duration under 2 months. Anyone with other autoimmune diseases, uncontrolled infections, pregnancy or lactation was excluded from the study. Clinical symptoms, serum thyroxine, TRAb, thyroid ultrasound and orbital computed tomography were used for diagnosis. Ficoll-Paque density gradient centrifugation was used to isolate PBMCs from approximately 11 ml of fresh peripheral blood. Total RNA was extracted using Trizol reagent, and RNA quality was checked on an Agilent 2100 Bioanalyzer. For repertoire sequencing, TCR beta CDR3 regions were amplified from RNA transcripts. HTBI primers and the Qiagen OneStep RT-PCR kit were used in a first-round RT-PCR, which was followed by a second-round multiplex PCR, size selection and purification. Libraries were sequenced on an Illumina HiSeq2000 using paired-end 100 bp reads. The original methods were these. Reads were processed with SOAPnuke, discarding reads with adapters, uncalled bases, mean Phred below 15, or no exact constant-primer or identifier match. COPE v1.2.5 was used to merge the high-quality paired reads. Clonotypes were defined as unique nucleotide sequences and were aligned to IMGT TRB V, D and J references using MiTCR v1.1. Only V-J combinations with frequency above 0.0001 were analysed, covering approximately 99% of repertoires. For each V-J combination, a TCR clonal expansion and chaos score was defined as F50 clonal expansion divided by the chaos observed in the TCRdist matrix. Welch's t-statistics and random forest were used to narrow the features down to 10 to 15 V-J combinations, which were then fed into a naive Bayes classifier. Thyroid-blood repertoire similarity was quantified with the Morisita-Horn index. TCRdb took the public reads, trimmed them with fastp at Q25, ran MiXCR for clone calling and kept in-frame beta chains. Each entry merges the rows of one CDR3 protein and shows their most common DNA and genes. Here the V and J calls rest on TCRdb's processing, not on the authors' analysis. The sample table shows 400,000 to 450,000 distinct CDR3 sequences, and around 21% are seen once. The ten largest clones add up to roughly 3% of the sample.

V drops 10 bases and J drops 3 bases, leaving 15 bases in between. From the cysteine up to the phenylalanine, the CDR3 has a length of 14 residues. Only the CDR3 portion is preserved as DNA: 42 bases, with reading frame beginning at the first base. The germline V gene supplies CDR1 MNHNS and CDR2 SASEGT. The chain was built from TRBV6-1 and TRBJ2-2; tentative D gene TRBD2, with 5 bases matching. The source of this sequence is a woman aged 18-35 years with stable Graves' hyperthyroidism. Donor details come from another sample of the same person, matched by shared clones. Sequenced material: peripheral blood. CDR3 sequence: CAILVGVDTGELFF. The DNA reads TGTGCCATCCTAGTGGGAGTGGACACCGGGGAGCTGTTTTTT.